Listed below are T cell receptor beta chains from one sample, sequenced in a study of shared clonotypes between healthy human individuals. This table comes from immunoSEQ multiplex PCR, and its TCRdb copy is limited to in-frame clones, with some not included. This table has 2 million to 2.5 million clones, 95% appearing once. Sample: naive CD4+ T cells sorted from blood. These receptors all come from a man between 18 and 35 years old in good health. Each CDR3 is given with its conserved first and last residue. The D gene is left open where the match is weak. Clone size appears in some rows only: once, few, many, or a class for an expanded clone.

>TRBD2|TRBV10-3|TRBJ2-1|NA
TGTGCCATCAGCCCTAGCGGGGGCAGTGAGCAGTTCTTC
CAISPSGGSEQFF
>NA|TRBV4-1|TRBJ2-3|NA
TGCGCCAGCAGCCAGGGGGACTCTATTGGTACGCAGTATTTT
CASSQGDSIGTQYF
>NA|TRBV2|TRBJ2-1|NA
TGTGCCAGCCTTAGCGGAAGCTCCTACAATGAGCAGTTCTTC
CASLSGSSYNEQFF
>NA|TRBV9|TRBJ2-7|NA
TGTGCCAGCAGCGCCCTAGGTACCTCCTACGAGCAGTACTTC
CASSALGTSYEQYF
>NA|TRBV11-3|TRBJ2-5|once
TGTGCCAGCAGCTTAGGGTTCGGCAGAGACCAAGAGACCCAGTACTTC
CASSLGFGRDQETQYF
>NA|TRBV28|TRBJ1-1|NA
TGTGCCAGCAGCGGTCAACTCGGGCGGACGGGTGAAGCTTTCTTT
CASSGQLGRTGEAFF
>NA|TRBV2|TRBJ2-7|NA
TGTGCCAGCAGTACTTACTACGAGCAGTACTTC
CASSTYYEQYF
>TRBD1|TRBV29-1|TRBJ2-3|NA
TGCAGCGGGATAAGGGACAGGGGCTTGGCAGATACGCAGTATTTT
CSGIRDRGLADTQYF
>TRBD1|TRBV5-4|TRBJ1-2|once
TGTGCCAGCAGCTTGGTTGGGCAGGGGGCATACGGCTACACCTTC
CASSLVGQGAYGYTF
>NA|TRBV7-2|TRBJ2-7|NA
TGTGCCAGCAGCTTAGGGGGGTTACTCTACGAGCAGTACTTC
CASSLGGLLYEQYF
>TRBD1|TRBV7-8|TRBJ1-5|NA
TGTGCCAGCAGTTCATACGTACAGGGGGCAAAGCCCCAGCATTTT
CASSSYVQGAKPQHF
>NA|TRBV18|TRBJ2-5|NA
TGTGCCAGCTCACCTATAAATCAGGAGACCCAGTACTTC
CASSPINQETQYF
>NA|TRBV5-1|TRBJ1-5|NA
TGCGCCAGCAGCCCCGGAGGGGTTAGTCAGCCCCAGCATTTT
CASSPGGVSQPQHF
>NA|TRBV6-5|TRBJ1-2|NA
TGTGCCAGCAGTTACGAGGGACAAAACTATGGCTACACCTTC
CASSYEGQNYGYTF
>NA|TRBV19|TRBJ1-6|NA
TGTGCCAGTAGTATCTGGGACGGTGATAATTCACCCCTCCACTTT
CASSIWDGDNSPLHF
>NA|TRBV5-1|TRBJ2-5|once
TGCGCCAGCAGCTTGGCCCCAGAGGCCCAAGAGACCCAGTACTTC
CASSLAPEAQETQYF
>NA|TRBV18|TRBJ2-2|NA
TGTGCCAGCTCACCCCAGGGCCCGGGGGTCGGGGAGCTGTTTTTT
CASSPQGPGVGELFF